These T cell receptor beta chains were read from a single sample in a study of blood T cell repertoires in COVID-19. TCRdb keeps only in-frame clones here, not all; method: immunoSEQ multiplex PCR. The sample includes hundreds of thousands of clones, 85% to 90% of them seen just once. Specimen: peripheral blood. The receptors derive from a woman in her twenties or thirties with COVID-19, enrolled during active disease. The CDR3 runs from the conserved cysteine through the conserved F or W. Fields, in order: CDR3 length, clone size, V gene, D gene, J gene, CDR3 DNA, CDR3 protein. D genes are given only for firm matches. Size tells how often a clone was seen (once, few, many) or the class of an expanded clone, and some rows leave it out.

length: 15; size: -; V: TRBV7-9; D: -; J: TRBJ1-3; DNA: TGTGCCAGCAGCTCGCAGACAGGCGGGGGAAACACCATATATTTT; CDR3: CASSSQTGGGNTIYF
length: 13; size: -; V: TRBV29-1; D: -; J: TRBJ1-1; DNA: TGCAGCGTTGAAGGACAGGTAAAGACTGAAGCTTTCTTT; CDR3: CSVEGQVKTEAFF
length: 15; size: -; V: TRBV5-1; D: -; J: TRBJ2-5; DNA: TGCGCCAGCAGCCCATGGGTAGCAGGGGAAGAGACCCAGTACTTC; CDR3: CASSPWVAGEETQYF
length: 15; size: -; V: TRBV7-2; D: -; J: TRBJ1-6; DNA: TGTGCCAGCAGCTTAGTGGCAGTCGATAATTCACCCCTCCACTTT; CDR3: CASSLVAVDNSPLHF
length: 14; size: -; V: TRBV14; D: -; J: TRBJ1-3; DNA: TGTGCCAGCAGCCAAGCAGGGGCTGGAAACACCATATATTTT; CDR3: CASSQAGAGNTIYF
length: 15; size: -; V: TRBV4-1; D: -; J: TRBJ2-7; DNA: TGCGCCAGCAGCCAAGCGCTAGTTGGCTCTTACGAGCAGTACTTC; CDR3: CASSQALVGSYEQYF
length: 12; size: -; V: TRBV19; D: -; J: TRBJ1-3; DNA: TGTGCCAGTAGTATAAACGGGAACACCATATATTTT; CDR3: CASSINGNTIYF
length: 12; size: -; V: TRBV12-3/TRBV12-4; D: -; J: TRBJ2-5; DNA: TGTGCCAGCAGTCCTGTAGAAGAGACCCAGTACTTC; CDR3: CASSPVEETQYF
length: 11; size: -; V: TRBV7-9; D: -; J: TRBJ1-2; DNA: TGTGCCAGCAGCCTCTCCTATGGCTACACCTTC; CDR3: CASSLSYGYTF
length: 14; size: -; V: TRBV7-7; D: -; J: TRBJ1-1; DNA: TGTGCTAGCAGCTGTCTATTAGGAGGTATTGAAGCTTTCTTT; CDR3: CASSCLLGGIEAFF
length: 15; size: -; V: TRBV28; D: -; J: TRBJ1-6; DNA: TGTGCCAGCAGTGGGCCAAATGGGGGCAAATCACCCCTCCACTTT; CDR3: CASSGPNGGKSPLHF
length: 15; size: -; V: TRBV6-5; D: TRBD2; J: TRBJ2-1; DNA: TGTGCCAGCAAAATGACTAGCGGGGACCACAATGAGCAGTTCTTC; CDR3: CASKMTSGDHNEQFF
length: 15; size: -; V: TRBV19; D: TRBD1; J: TRBJ1-1; DNA: TGTGCCAGTACCCCAGCAGGGGGGACGAACACTGAAGCTTTCTTT; CDR3: CASTPAGGTNTEAFF
length: 15; size: -; V: TRBV7-2; D: TRBD2; J: TRBJ2-5; DNA: TGTGCCAGCAGCTTAGTCGGGACTAGCAAAGAGACCCAGTACTTC; CDR3: CASSLVGTSKETQYF
length: 14; size: -; V: TRBV19; D: -; J: TRBJ1-1; DNA: TGTGCCAGTAGTATCGTTGAGGGAAGAACTGAAGCTTTCTTT; CDR3: CASSIVEGRTEAFF
length: 15; size: -; V: TRBV10-1; D: TRBD1; J: TRBJ2-3; DNA: TGCGCCAGCAGTGCCGGACAGGGGGCAAGAGATACGCAGTATTTT; CDR3: CASSAGQGARDTQYF
length: 15; size: -; V: TRBV7-9; D: -; J: TRBJ1-3; DNA: TGTGCCAGCAGCGTCGTACAGCTCTCTGGAAACACCATATATTTT; CDR3: CASSVVQLSGNTIYF
length: 15; size: -; V: TRBV6-1; D: -; J: TRBJ1-2; DNA: TGTGCCAGCAGTGAGCCCAATATAGGCGCCGGGGGCTACACCTTC; CDR3: CASSEPNIGAGGYTF
length: 15; size: -; V: TRBV7-8; D: TRBD1; J: TRBJ1-6; DNA: TGTGCCAGCGGCACAGGGGGCGAAGTATTTTCACCCCTCCACTTT; CDR3: CASGTGGEVFSPLHF
length: 13; size: -; V: TRBV9; D: -; J: TRBJ1-2; DNA: TGTGCCAGCAGCGATCCGGGAACGGCACCGTCTACCTTC; CDR3: CASSDPGTAPSTF
length: 14; size: -; V: TRBV6-6; D: TRBD1; J: TRBJ1-2; DNA: TGTGCCAGCAACCGGGACAGGACTAACTATGGCTACACCTTC; CDR3: CASNRDRTNYGYTF
length: 15; size: -; V: TRBV5-1; D: TRBD2; J: TRBJ2-1; DNA: TGCGCCAGCAGCCTCAGCGGGGGACCTTACAATGAGCAGTTCTTC; CDR3: CASSLSGGPYNEQFF
length: 16; size: -; V: TRBV5-4; D: -; J: TRBJ1-6; DNA: TGTGCCAGCAGCTTGGCGGGGGGCTCCTATAATTCACCCCTCCACTTT; CDR3: CASSLAGGSYNSPLHF
length: 16; size: -; V: TRBV19; D: -; J: TRBJ1-6; DNA: TGTGCCAGTAGCCACGACCGGAGCTCCTATAATTCACCCCTCCACTTT; CDR3: CASSHDRSSYNSPLHF
length: 16; size: -; V: TRBV2; D: -; J: TRBJ1-3; DNA: TGTGCCAGCAGGAGGGAGGCAGGTGCCTTGGGAAACACCATATATTTT; CDR3: CASRREAGALGNTIYF
length: 16; size: once; V: TRBV11-2; D: TRBD2; J: TRBJ2-3; DNA: TGTGCCAGCAGCTTAGTACCGGGGGGGATTACAGATACGCAGTATTTT; CDR3: CASSLVPGGITDTQYF